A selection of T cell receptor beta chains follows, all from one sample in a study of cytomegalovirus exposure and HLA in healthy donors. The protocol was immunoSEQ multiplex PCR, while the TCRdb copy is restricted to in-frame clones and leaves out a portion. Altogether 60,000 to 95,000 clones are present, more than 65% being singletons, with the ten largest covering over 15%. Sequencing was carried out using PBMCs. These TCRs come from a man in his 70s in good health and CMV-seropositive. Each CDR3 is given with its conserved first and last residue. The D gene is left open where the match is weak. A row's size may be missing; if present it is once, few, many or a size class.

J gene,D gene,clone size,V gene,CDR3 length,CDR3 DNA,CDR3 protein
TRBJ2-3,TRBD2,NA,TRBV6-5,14,TGTGCCAGCAGCAAGCGGGAGAGCACAGATACGCAGTATTTT,CASSKRESTDTQYF
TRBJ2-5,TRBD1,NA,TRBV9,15,TGTGCCAGCAGCGTGGGGACAGGGGGCCAAGAGACCCAGTACTTC,CASSVGTGGQETQYF
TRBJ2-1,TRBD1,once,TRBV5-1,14,TGCGCCAGCAGCGCCGGACAGGGCTACAATGAGCAGTTCTTC,CASSAGQGYNEQFF
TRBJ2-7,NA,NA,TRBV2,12,TGTGCCAGCAGAGGCCTAGTCTCCGAGCAGTACTTC,CASRGLVSEQYF
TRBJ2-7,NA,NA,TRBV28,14,TGTGCCAGCCGTCTTAGGGGGTTTCCCTACGAGCAGTACTTC,CASRLRGFPYEQYF
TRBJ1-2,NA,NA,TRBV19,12,TGTGCCAGTAGTCCGGGTGGCTATGGCTACACCTTC,CASSPGGYGYTF
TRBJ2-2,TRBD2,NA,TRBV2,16,TGTGCCACACCCCAAAGCGCGGGGGTGGGCACCGGGGAGCTGTTTTTT,CATPQSAGVGTGELFF
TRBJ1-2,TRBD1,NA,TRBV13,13,TGTGCCAGCAGCTGGACAGGCCTATATGGCTACACCTTC,CASSWTGLYGYTF
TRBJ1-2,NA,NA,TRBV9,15,TGTGCCAGCAGCCGTGTTAAAGCGGGGAACTATGGCTACACCTTC,CASSRVKAGNYGYTF
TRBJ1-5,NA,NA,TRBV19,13,TGTGCCAGTAGCTCCCAGGGCAATCAGCCCCAGCATTTT,CASSSQGNQPQHF
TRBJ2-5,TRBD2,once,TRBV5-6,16,TGTGCCAGCAGCAGCACCACCGGGACTAGCGGGGGGGCCTGGTACTTC,CASSSTTGTSGGAWYF
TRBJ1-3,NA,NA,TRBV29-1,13,TGCAGCGCCCTCGGGTTCTCTGGAAACACCATATATTTT,CSALGFSGNTIYF
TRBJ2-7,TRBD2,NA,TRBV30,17,TGTGCCTGGAGTGTACGGGGTAGCGGGAGACTAACCTACGAGCAGTACTTC,CAWSVRGSGRLTYEQYF
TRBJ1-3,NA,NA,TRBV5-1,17,TGCGCCAGCAGCCTGAACGACCCTTGGACAGCCGGAAACACCATATATTTT,CASSLNDPWTAGNTIYF
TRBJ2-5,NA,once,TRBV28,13,TGTGCCAGCAGTTTACCCAGCCAAGAGACCCAGTACTTC,CASSLPSQETQYF
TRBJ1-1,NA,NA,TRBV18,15,TGTGCCAGCTCACCCAAAGAGGGTGGGGACACTGAAGCTTTCTTT,CASSPKEGGDTEAFF
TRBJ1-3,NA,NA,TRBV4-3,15,TGCGCCAGCAGCCAAGACGGACAGACTGGAAACACCATATATTTT,CASSQDGQTGNTIYF
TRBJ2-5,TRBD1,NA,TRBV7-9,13,TGTGCCAGCAGCTGGACAGGGGAAGAGACCCAGTACTTC,CASSWTGEETQYF
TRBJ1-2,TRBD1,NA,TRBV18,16,TGTGCCAGCTCACCACCGCAGCCAGGGGGTAACTATGGCTACACCTTC,CASSPPQPGGNYGYTF
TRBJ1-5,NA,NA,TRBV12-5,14,TGTGCTAGTGCGGGGGGGAGGGGTAATCAGCCCCAGCATTTT,CASAGGRGNQPQHF
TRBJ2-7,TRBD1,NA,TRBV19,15,TGTGCCAGTAGTGTCGGGACAGCCAGTTCCTACGAGCAGTACTTC,CASSVGTASSYEQYF
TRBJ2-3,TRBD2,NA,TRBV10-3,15,TGTGCCATTGCTTCTACTAGCGCCAGGACAGATACGCAGTATTTT,CAIASTSARTDTQYF
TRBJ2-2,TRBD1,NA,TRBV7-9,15,TGTGCCAGCAGCCTGGGACAGGGGAACACCGGGGAGCTGTTTTTT,CASSLGQGNTGELFF
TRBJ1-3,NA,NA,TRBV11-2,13,TGTGCCAGCAGCCTACAGGCCGGAAACACCATATATTTT,CASSLQAGNTIYF
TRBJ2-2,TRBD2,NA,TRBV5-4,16,TGTGCCAGCAGCTTAGCGGGGGGAACGAACACCGGGGAGCTGTTTTTT,CASSLAGGTNTGELFF
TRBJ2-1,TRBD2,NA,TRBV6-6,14,TGTGCCAGCACGGGGACTAGACATTCCAATGAGCAGTTCTTC,CASTGTRHSNEQFF
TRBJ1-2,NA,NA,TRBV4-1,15,TGCGCCAGCAGCCAAGTTGCCGGGACAAAGTATGGCTACACCTTC,CASSQVAGTKYGYTF
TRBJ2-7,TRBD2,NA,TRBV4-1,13,TGCGCCAGCAGCCATCCACTCGGGGGGGAGCAGTACTTC,CASSHPLGGEQYF